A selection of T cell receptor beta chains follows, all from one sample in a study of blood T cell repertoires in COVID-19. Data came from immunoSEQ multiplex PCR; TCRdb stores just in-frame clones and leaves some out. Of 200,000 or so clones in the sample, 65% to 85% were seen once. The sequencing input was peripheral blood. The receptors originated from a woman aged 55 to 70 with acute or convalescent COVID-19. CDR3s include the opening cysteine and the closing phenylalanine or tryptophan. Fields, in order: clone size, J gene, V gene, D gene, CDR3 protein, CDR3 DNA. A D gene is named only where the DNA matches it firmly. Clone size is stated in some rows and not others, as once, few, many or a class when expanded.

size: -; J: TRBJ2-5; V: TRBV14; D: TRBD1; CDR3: CASSKWDRGSETQYF; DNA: TGTGCCAGCAGCAAGTGGGACAGGGGATCGGAGACCCAGTACTTC
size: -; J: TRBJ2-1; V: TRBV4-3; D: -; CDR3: CASSQELSPGNEQFF; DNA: TGCGCCAGCAGCCAAGAGTTATCTCCGGGCAATGAGCAGTTCTTC
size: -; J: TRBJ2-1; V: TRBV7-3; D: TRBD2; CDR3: CASSSQGLAGGSSYNEQFF; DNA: TGTGCCAGCAGCTCACAAGGACTAGCGGGGGGGAGCTCCTACAATGAGCAGTTCTTC
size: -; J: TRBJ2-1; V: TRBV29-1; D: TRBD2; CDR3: CSVTPPSGGASHEQFF; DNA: TGCAGCGTTACACCTCCTAGCGGGGGGGCATCACATGAGCAGTTCTTC
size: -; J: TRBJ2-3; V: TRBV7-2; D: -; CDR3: CASSLTGQGGNTQYF; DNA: TGTGCCAGCAGCTTAACCGGACAAGGCGGAAATACGCAGTATTTT
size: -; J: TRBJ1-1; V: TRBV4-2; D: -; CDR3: CASSQEIGVTEAFF; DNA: TGTGCCAGCAGCCAAGAGATCGGGGTAACTGAAGCTTTCTTT
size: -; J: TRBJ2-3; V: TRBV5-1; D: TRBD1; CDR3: CASSDPGQVTDTQYF; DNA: TGCGCCAGCAGCGATCCGGGACAGGTCACAGATACGCAGTATTTT
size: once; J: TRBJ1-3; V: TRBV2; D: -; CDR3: CASSRQDNSGNTIYF; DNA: TGTGCCAGCAGTCGTCAGGACAACTCTGGAAACACCATATATTTT
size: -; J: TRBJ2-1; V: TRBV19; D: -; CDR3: CASSSGNEQFF; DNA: TGTGCCAGTAGTAGCGGGAATGAGCAGTTCTTC
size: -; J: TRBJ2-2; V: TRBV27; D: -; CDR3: CASSLSWATTGELFF; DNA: TGTGCCAGCAGTTTATCGTGGGCTACCACCGGGGAGCTGTTTTTT
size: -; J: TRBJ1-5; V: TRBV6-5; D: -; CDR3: CASVQGFQPQHF; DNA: TGTGCCAGCGTACAGGGTTTTCAGCCCCAGCATTTT
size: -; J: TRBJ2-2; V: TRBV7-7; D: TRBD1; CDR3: CASSSTRDSTGELFF; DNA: TGTGCTAGCAGCTCGACCCGGGACAGCACCGGGGAGCTGTTTTTT
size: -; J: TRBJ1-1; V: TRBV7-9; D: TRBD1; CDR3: CASRGQGAGEAFF; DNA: TGTGCCAGCAGGGGACAGGGGGCAGGTGAAGCTTTCTTT